The clone carrying this T cell receptor (beta chain) was observed a few times. The antigen is not known. Memory CD4+ cells were defined as CD4+CD45RO+CD25-. Study results and limitations: Tumor Treg TCRs overlapped most with tumor naive CD4+ cells. The TCR gene usage of tumor memory CD4+ T cells clustered together with blood and lymph node memory CD4+ cells and with lymph node naive CD4+ cells. The larger cohort examined one V-J beta rearrangement, not whole repertoires.

Germline CDR1 is SSHAT and CDR2 is FNYEAQ (reference sequence). This CDR3 is built from 14 residues. In TCRdb, the 5' RACE reads were re-called with MiXCR into one record per CDR3 protein. The profile shows 25,000 to 40,000 distinct CDR3 sequences, about 24% of them singletons. The sequenced material came from memory CD4+ T cells sorted from blood. The subset is: memory CD4+ T cells, CD4+CD45RO+CD25-. The TCR comes from a female donor with breast cancer. The J gene is TRBJ2-1, the V gene TRBV7-7; 13 nucleotides align to TRBD2. CDR3 DNA: TGTGCTATCGGGGGGACTAGCGGGGTTGGTGAGCAGTTCTTC. This codes for CAIGGTSGVGEQFF.